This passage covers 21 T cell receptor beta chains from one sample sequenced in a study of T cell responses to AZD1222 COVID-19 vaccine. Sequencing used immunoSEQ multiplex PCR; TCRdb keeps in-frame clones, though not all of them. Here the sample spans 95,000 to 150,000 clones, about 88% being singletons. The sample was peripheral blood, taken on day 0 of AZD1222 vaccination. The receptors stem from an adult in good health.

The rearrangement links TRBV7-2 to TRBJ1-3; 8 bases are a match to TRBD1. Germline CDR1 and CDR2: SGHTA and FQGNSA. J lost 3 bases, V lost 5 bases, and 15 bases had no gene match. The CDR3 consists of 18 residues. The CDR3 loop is CASSPRTGFRRGGNTIYF. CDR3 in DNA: TGTGCCAGCAGCCCTAGGACAGGGTTTCGAAGAGGTGGAAACACCATATATTTT.

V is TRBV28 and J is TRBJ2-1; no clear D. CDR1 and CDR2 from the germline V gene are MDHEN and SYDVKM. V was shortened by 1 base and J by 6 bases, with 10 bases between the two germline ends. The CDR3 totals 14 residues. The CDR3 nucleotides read TGTGCCAGCAGTTTATACCCCGCCAGCAATGAGCAGTTCTTC. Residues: CASSLYPASNEQFF.

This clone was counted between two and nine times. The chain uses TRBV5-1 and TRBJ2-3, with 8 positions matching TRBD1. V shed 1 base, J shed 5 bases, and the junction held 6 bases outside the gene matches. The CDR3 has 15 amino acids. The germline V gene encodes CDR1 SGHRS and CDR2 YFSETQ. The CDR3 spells CASSLLGQGGDTQYF. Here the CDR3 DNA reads TGCGCCAGCAGCTTGTTAGGACAGGGAGGAGATACGCAGTATTTT.

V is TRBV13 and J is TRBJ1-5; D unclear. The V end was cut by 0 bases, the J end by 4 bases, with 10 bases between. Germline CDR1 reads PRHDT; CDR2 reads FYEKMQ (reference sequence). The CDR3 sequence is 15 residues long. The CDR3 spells CASSLGAGMNQPQHF. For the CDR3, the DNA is TGTGCCAGCAGCTTAGGGGCGGGAATGAATCAGCCCCAGCATTTT.

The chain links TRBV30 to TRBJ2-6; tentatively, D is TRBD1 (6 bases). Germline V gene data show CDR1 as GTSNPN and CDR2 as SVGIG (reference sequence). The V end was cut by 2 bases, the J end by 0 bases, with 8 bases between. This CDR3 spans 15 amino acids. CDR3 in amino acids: CAWSIGGSGANVLTF. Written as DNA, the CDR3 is TGTGCCTGGAGTATAGGGGGCTCTGGGGCCAACGTCCTGACTTTC. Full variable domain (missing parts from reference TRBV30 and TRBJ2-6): SQTIHQWPATLVQPVGSPLSLECTVEGTSNPNLYWYRQAAGRGLQLLFYSVGIGQISSEVPQNLSASRPQDRQFILSSKKLLLSDSGFYLCAWSIGGSGANVLTFGAGSRLTVL.

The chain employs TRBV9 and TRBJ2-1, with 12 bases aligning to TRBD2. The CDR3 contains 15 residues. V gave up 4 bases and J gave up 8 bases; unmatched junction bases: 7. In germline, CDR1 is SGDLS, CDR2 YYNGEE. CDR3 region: CASSSRLAGVYEQFF. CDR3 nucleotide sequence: TGTGCCAGCAGCTCACGACTAGCGGGGGTCTATGAGCAGTTCTTC. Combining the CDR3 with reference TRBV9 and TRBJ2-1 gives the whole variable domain DSGVTQTPKHLITATGQRVTLRCSPRSGDLSVYWYQQSLDQGLQFLIQYYNGEERAKGNILERFSAQQFPDLHSELNLSSLELGDSALYFCASSSRLAGVYEQFFGPGTRLTVL.

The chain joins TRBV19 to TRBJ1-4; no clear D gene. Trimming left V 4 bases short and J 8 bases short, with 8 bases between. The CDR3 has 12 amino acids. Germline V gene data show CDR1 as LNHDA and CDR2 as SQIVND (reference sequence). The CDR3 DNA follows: TGTGCCAGTAGTAGAACTATGGAAAAACTGTTTTTT. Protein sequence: CASSRTMEKLFF.

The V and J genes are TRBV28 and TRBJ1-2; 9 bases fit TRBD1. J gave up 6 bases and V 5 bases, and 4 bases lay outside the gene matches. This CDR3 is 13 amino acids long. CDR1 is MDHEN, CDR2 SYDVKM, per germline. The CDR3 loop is CASSARTGDGYTF. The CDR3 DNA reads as TGTGCCAGCAGTGCCCGGACAGGGGATGGCTACACCTTC.

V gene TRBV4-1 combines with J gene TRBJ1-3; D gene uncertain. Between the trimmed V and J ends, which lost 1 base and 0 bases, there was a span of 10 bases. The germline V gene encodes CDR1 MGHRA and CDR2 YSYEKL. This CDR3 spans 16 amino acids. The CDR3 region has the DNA TGCGCCAGCAGCCAAGTAGCAACGGTCTCTGGAAACACCATATATTTT. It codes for CASSQVATVSGNTIYF.

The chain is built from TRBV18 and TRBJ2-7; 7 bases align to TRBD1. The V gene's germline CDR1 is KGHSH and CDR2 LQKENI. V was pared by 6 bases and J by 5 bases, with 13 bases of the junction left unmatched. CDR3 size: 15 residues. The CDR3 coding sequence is TGTGCCAGCTCCCCGTCGGGACAGCCCGGAAACGAGCAGTACTTC. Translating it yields CASSPSGQPGNEQYF.

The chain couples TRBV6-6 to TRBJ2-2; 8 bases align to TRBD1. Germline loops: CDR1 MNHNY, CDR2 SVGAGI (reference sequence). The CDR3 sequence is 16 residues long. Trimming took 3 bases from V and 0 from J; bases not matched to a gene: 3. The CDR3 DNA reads TGTGCCAGCAGTTATGGACAGGGATCGAACACCGGGGAGCTGTTTTTT. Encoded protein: CASSYGQGSNTGELFF.

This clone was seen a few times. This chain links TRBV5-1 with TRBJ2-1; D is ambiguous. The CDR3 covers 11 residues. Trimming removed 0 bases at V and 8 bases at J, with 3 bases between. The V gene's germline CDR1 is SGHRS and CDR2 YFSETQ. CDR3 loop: CASSLVDEQFF. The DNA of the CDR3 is TGCGCCAGCAGCTTGGTCGATGAGCAGTTCTTC. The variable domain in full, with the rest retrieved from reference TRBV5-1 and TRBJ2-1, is KAGVTQTPRYLIKTRGQQVTLSCSPISGHRSVSWYQQTPGQGLQFLFEYFSETQRNKGNFPGRFSGRQFSNSRSEMNVSTLELGDSALYLCASSLVDEQFFGPGTRLTVL.

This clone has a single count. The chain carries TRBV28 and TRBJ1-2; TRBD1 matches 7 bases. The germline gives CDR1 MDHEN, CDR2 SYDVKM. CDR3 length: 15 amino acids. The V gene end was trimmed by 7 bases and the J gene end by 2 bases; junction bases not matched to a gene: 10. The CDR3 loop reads CASNSLGQANYGYTF. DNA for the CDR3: TGTGCCAGCAATTCACTCGGACAGGCCAACTATGGCTACACCTTC.

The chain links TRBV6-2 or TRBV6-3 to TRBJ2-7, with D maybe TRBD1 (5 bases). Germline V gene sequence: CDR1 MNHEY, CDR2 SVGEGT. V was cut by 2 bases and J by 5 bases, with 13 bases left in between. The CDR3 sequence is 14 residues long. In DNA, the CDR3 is TGTGCCAGCAGTTACCGGATTTGGGGCGACGAGCAGTACTTC. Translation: CASSYRIWGDEQYF.

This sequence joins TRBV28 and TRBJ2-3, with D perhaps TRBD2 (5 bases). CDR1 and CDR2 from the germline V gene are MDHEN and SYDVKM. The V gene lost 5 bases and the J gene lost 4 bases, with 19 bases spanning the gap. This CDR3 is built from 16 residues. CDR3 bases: TGTGCCAGCAGTGATCCGGACTCAATGGGATCAGATACGCAGTATTTT. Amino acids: CASSDPDSMGSDTQYF.

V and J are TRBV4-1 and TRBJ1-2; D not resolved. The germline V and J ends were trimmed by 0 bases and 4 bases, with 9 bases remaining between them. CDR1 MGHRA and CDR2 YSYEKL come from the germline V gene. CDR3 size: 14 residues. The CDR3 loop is CASSQERVLYGYTF. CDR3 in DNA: TGCGCCAGCAGCCAAGAGCGGGTCCTCTATGGCTACACCTTC.

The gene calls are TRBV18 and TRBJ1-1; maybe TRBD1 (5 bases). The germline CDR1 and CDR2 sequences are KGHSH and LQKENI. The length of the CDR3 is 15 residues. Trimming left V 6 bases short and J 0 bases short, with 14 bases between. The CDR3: CASSTSGTVNTEAFF. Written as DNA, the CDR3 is TGTGCCAGCTCGACGTCCGGGACGGTGAACACTGAAGCTTTCTTT.

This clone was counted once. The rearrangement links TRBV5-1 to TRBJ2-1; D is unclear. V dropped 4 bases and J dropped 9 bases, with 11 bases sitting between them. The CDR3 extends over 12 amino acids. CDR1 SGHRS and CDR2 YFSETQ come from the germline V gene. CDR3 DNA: TGCGCCAGCAGCCCCTCCGCAATTGAGCAGTTCTTC. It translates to CASSPSAIEQFF.

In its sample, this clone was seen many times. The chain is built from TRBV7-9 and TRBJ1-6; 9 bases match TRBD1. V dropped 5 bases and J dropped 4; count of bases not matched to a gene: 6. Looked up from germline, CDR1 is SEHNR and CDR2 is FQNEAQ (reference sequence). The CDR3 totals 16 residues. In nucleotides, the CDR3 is TGTGCCAGCAGCGAGGGGACAGGGCTTTATAATTCACCCCTCCACTTT. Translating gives CASSEGTGLYNSPLHF.

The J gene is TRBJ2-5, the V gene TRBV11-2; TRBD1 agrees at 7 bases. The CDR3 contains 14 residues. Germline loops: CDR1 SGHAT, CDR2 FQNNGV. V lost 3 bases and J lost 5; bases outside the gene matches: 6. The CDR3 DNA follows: TGTGCCAGCAGCTTCACAGGGGAGTGGGAGACCCAGTACTTC. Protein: CASSFTGEWETQYF. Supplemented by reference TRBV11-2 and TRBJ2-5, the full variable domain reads EAGVAQSPRYKIIEKRQSVAFWCNPISGHATLYWYQQILGQGPKLLIQFQNNGVVDDSQLPKDRFSAERLKGVDSTLKIQPAKLEDSAVYLCASSFTGEWETQYFGPGTRLLVL.

The CDR3 reads CASSAQQGMGTEAFF. The CDR3 DNA reads TGTGCCAGCAGTGCCCAACAGGGTATGGGGACTGAAGCTTTCTTT. V and J are TRBV2 and TRBJ1-1; D might be TRBD1 (6 bases). This CDR3 is built from 15 residues. Trimming removed 4 bases at V and 5 bases at J, with 17 bases between. In germline, CDR1 is SNHLY, CDR2 FYNNEI.